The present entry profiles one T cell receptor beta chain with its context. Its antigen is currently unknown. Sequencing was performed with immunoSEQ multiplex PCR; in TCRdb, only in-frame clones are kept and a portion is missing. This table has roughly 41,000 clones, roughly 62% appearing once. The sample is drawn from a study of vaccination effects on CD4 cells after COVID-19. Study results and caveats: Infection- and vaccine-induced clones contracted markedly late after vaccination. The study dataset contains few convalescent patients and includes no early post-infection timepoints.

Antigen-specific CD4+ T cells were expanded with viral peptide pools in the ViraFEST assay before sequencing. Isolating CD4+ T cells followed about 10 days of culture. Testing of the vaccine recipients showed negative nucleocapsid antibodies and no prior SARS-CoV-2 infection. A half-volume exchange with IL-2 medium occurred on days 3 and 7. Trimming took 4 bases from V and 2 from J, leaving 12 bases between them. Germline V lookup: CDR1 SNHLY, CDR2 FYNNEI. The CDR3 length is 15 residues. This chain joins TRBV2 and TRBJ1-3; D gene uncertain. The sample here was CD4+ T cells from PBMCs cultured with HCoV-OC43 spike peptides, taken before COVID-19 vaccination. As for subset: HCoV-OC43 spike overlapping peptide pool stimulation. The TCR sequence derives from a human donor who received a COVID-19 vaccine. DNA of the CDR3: TGTGCCAGCAGTGCTTCGGGGAAGGCTGGAAACACCATATATTTT. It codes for CASSASGKAGNTIYF.